Listed here are 24 T cell receptor beta chains from one sample, sequenced in a study of T-cell memory formation after mild COVID-19. One entry per CDR3 protein, called by TCRdb with MiXCR from the 5' RACE reads. The data hold about 390,000 distinct CDR3 sequences, with more than 20% observed a single time. Sequenced sample: PBMCs or a T cell subset sorted from them (not recorded which). Receptor source: an adult woman who had mild COVID-19 (a few samples of this study predate the infection). Cell type and time point are not known.

This chain links TRBV10-3 with TRBJ1-1; D may be TRBD1 (5 bases). This CDR3 has 14 residues. CDR1 and CDR2 from the germline V gene are ENHRY and SYGVKD. Deletions cut 0 bases from V and 2 bases from J, with 7 bases between. CDR3 in DNA: TGTGCCATCAGTGAGTCGGGGGGTAACACTGAAGCTTTCTTT. It yields the protein CAISESGGNTEAFF.

This clonotype has a handful of counts. The chain carries TRBV29-1 and TRBJ2-1, with D possibly matching TRBD2 (6 bases). CDR1 is SQVTM and CDR2 is ANQGSEA in the germline V gene. The CDR3 length is 12 residues. The V and J ends lost 4 bases and 6 bases respectively, with 10 bases between them. DNA for the CDR3: TGCAGCGTTGCGGGAGTCGGCAATGAGCAGTTCTTC. This encodes CSVAGVGNEQFF.

This clonotype appeared a few times. This chain uses TRBV7-3 with TRBJ2-1, with TRBD2 matching over 9 bases. The CDR3 has 16 amino acids. The V segment lost 8 bases and the J segment 9 bases; nucleotides outside the gene matches: 17. Per the germline V gene, CDR1 is SGHTA and CDR2 is FQGTGA. CDR3 DNA sequence: TGTGCCAGCGGGAGAAGCGGGAGGCTGGCCACGAGTGAGCAGTTCTTC. It yields the protein CASGRSGRLATSEQFF.

This clonotype was seen a handful of times. This chain joins TRBV14 and TRBJ2-7; D may be TRBD1 (5 bases). This CDR3 has 14 amino acids. Germline lookup yields CDR1 SGHDN and CDR2 FVKESK. Trimming shortened V by 3 bases and J by 4 bases, and 13 bases separated the two germline ends. CDR3 nucleotide sequence: TGTGCCAGCAGCCAGCAGGGAAACTCGTACGAGCAGTACTTC. Amino acids: CASSQQGNSYEQYF.

This rearrangement joins TRBV6-6 to TRBJ1-2, with 9 bases lining up with TRBD1. V dropped 4 bases and J dropped 8; count of bases not matched to a gene: 5. Germline V gene lookup returns CDR1 MNHNY and CDR2 SVGAGI (reference sequence). This CDR3 has 13 residues. The CDR3 is CASSSRDRVGYTF. As DNA, the CDR3 is TGTGCCAGCAGTTCCCGGGACAGGGTGGGCTACACCTTC.

This clonotype showed up just a few times. The rearrangement uses TRBV12-3 or TRBV12-4 and TRBJ2-5; no clear D. V lost 5 bases to trimming and J lost 4 bases, with 11 bases between them. CDR3 length: 13 residues. Written as DNA, the CDR3 is TGTGCCAGCAGTGAGAGGAAGGTAGAGACCCAGTACTTC. Protein sequence: CASSERKVETQYF.

This clonotype was recorded a few times. J is TRBJ2-5 and V is TRBV24-1; 13 bases map to TRBD2. The germline V gene has CDR1 KGHDR and CDR2 SFDVKD. This CDR3 contains 18 residues. V gave up 6 bases and J gave up 0 bases; unmatched junction bases: 9. CDR3: CATSQGGLAGSDQETQYF. DNA of the CDR3: TGTGCCACCAGTCAAGGGGGACTAGCGGGATCCGACCAAGAGACCCAGTACTTC.

This sequence joins TRBV2 and TRBJ2-1; 7 bases agree with TRBD2. The CDR3 consists of 13 residues. V shed 5 bases, J shed 7 bases, and the junction held 5 bases outside the gene matches. Germline V CDR1 and CDR2: SNHLY, FYNNEI. CDR3 nucleotides: TGTGCCAGCAGTACGACTAGCTCGAATGAGCAGTTCTTC. Translating it yields CASSTTSSNEQFF.

The gene calls are TRBV18 and TRBJ2-7, with D possibly matching TRBD2 (6 bases). Germline CDR1 reads KGHSH; CDR2 reads LQKENI. The V and J ends lost 3 bases and 7 bases respectively, with 16 bases between them. The CDR3 totals 14 residues. CDR3 DNA sequence: TGTGCCAGCTCACCTTTCGGGGGAGTTGGTGAGCAGTACTTC. Translation: CASSPFGGVGEQYF.

For this clonotype: The junction departs from germline at one end; a sequencing error may be responsible. The rearrangement links TRBV6-4 to TRBJ2-4; 8 bases align to TRBD2. Germline values: CDR1 MRHNA, CDR2 SNTAGT. The CDR3 has 15 amino acids. The CDR3, as DNA: TGTGCCAGCAGTGACTCCCCGGTTACCGGGGGGGCCAATCCCTTC. The encoded protein is CASSDSPVTGGANPF.

The chain links TRBV2 to TRBJ2-3, with unresolved D. Germline CDR1 reads SNHLY; CDR2 reads FYNNEI. The CDR3 is made up of 11 amino acids. Deletions cut 6 bases from V and 6 bases from J, with 7 bases between. The CDR3 sequence: CASSPFDTQYF. The CDR3 DNA is TGTGCCAGCAGCCCCTTCGATACGCAGTATTTT. The entire variable domain, with the rest obtained from reference TRBV2 and TRBJ2-3, is as follows: EPEVTQTPSHQVTQMGQEVILRCVPISNHLYFYWYRQILGQKVEFLVSFYNNEISEKSEIFDDQFSVERPDGSNFTLKIRSTKLEDSAMYFCASSPFDTQYFGPGTRLTVL.

This clonotype was observed a single time. The chain carries TRBV14 and TRBJ2-6, with 9 bases matching TRBD1. CDR3 length: 17 residues. Germline V CDR1 and CDR2: SGHDN, FVKESK. The trim removed 2 bases at V and 0 bases at J, leaving 2 bases unmatched. Written as DNA, the CDR3 is TGTGCCAGCAGCCAACCGGGACAGGGCTCTGGGGCCAACGTCCTGACTTTC. Its translation: CASSQPGQGSGANVLTF.

At least ten counts were recorded for this clonotype. The chain uses TRBV5-1 and TRBJ2-1; tentative D call: TRBD2 (6 bases). Per the germline V gene, CDR1 is SGHRS and CDR2 is YFSETQ. CDR3 length: 14 amino acids. V lost 1 base and J 7 bases, leaving 12 bases between the germline ends. The CDR3 DNA sequence: TGCGCCAGCAGCTTGAATCGCGCGGGGAATGAGCAGTTCTTC. Its translation: CASSLNRAGNEQFF.

This chain uses TRBV19 with TRBJ1-3, with a weak D call TRBD1 (5 bases). The CDR3 covers 14 residues. Germline CDR1 reads LNHDA; CDR2 reads SQIVND (reference sequence). The V gene lost 3 bases and the J gene lost 4 bases, with 10 bases spanning the gap. The CDR3 region has the DNA TGTGCCAGTAGTATCACAGGTCTCGGAAACACCATATATTTT. It yields the protein CASSITGLGNTIYF.

This clonotype was seen only a few times. This rearrangement joins TRBV5-1 to TRBJ2-7, with 10 bases matching TRBD1. The germline CDR1 and CDR2 sequences are SGHRS and YFSETQ. The CDR3 length is 15 residues. V lost 3 bases and J lost 4; bases outside the gene matches: 7. The CDR3 is CASSSHPGQGYEQYF. The CDR3 DNA reads TGCGCCAGCAGCTCTCACCCGGGACAGGGGTACGAGCAGTACTTC.

This clonotype was picked up a small number of times. V gene TRBV9 combines with J gene TRBJ2-3; weak D call: TRBD2 (6 bases). The germline gives CDR1 SGDLS, CDR2 YYNGEE. The CDR3 runs 15 residues. With 4 bases removed from V and 5 bases from J, the gap between germline ends came to 17 bases. CDR3 amino acids: CASSSSDRLEDTQYF. Here the CDR3 DNA reads TGTGCCAGCAGCTCCTCCGATCGACTAGAAGATACGCAGTATTTT.

This clonotype was seen a few times. The chain is built from TRBV9 and TRBJ1-5; possible D gene TRBD1, 5 bases. Germline loops: CDR1 SGDLS, CDR2 YYNGEE. The CDR3 loop spans 14 amino acids. Trimming stripped 3 bases from V and 3 bases from J, with 10 bases between. The CDR3 region has the DNA TGTGCCAGCAGCGCCCTGGGGGTCAATCAGCCCCAGCATTTT. Encoded protein: CASSALGVNQPQHF.

This clonotype has only a few counts. The rearrangement joins TRBV5-1 to TRBJ2-5; 9 bases are shared with TRBD2. V gave up 4 bases and J gave up 3 bases; unmatched junction bases: 7. The CDR3 loop spans 15 amino acids. Germline V gene lookup returns CDR1 SGHRS and CDR2 YFSETQ. CDR3 in amino acids: CASSVVRLAEETQYF. In DNA form, the CDR3 reads TGCGCCAGCAGCGTGGTAAGACTAGCGGAAGAGACCCAGTACTTC.

A single count supports this clonotype. The chain joins TRBV5-1 to TRBJ2-1; 7 bases are a match to TRBD2. The ends lost 3 bases at V and 2 bases at J; junction bases unmatched: 5. The germline V gene has CDR1 SGHRS and CDR2 YFSETQ. The CDR3 has 15 residues. CDR3 in amino acids: CASSWTSPTYNEQFF. The DNA of the CDR3 is TGCGCCAGCAGCTGGACTAGTCCAACCTACAATGAGCAGTTCTTC.

This clonotype was detected only a few times. The chain links TRBV4-1 to TRBJ2-7; D is unclear. This CDR3 has 12 residues. CDR1 MGHRA and CDR2 YSYEKL come from the germline V gene. Trimming removed 6 bases at V and 2 bases at J, with 8 bases between. The chain's CDR3 is CASSDATYEQYF. CDR3 nucleotides: TGCGCCAGCAGTGATGCGACCTACGAGCAGTACTTC.

This clonotype was counted a few times. The CDR3 DNA is TGTGCCAGCAGGAGGGCGGTGAACACTGAAGCTTTCTTT. It codes for CASRRAVNTEAFF. The chain carries TRBV2 and TRBJ1-1; D is undetermined. Per germline, CDR1 SNHLY and CDR2 FYNNEI. Trimming pared 6 bases from V and 0 bases from J, leaving 8 bases between. The CDR3 length is 13 residues.

This clonotype was picked up a small number of times. The rearrangement links TRBV27 to TRBJ1-6, with D unresolved. The CDR3 consists of 14 residues. Germline loops: CDR1 MNHEY, CDR2 SMNVEV (reference sequence). V lost 2 bases and J 7 bases, leaving 9 bases between the germline ends. CDR3 nucleotide sequence: TGTGCCAGCAGTTTAAACCCCGCGAATTCACCCCTCCACTTT. Protein sequence: CASSLNPANSPLHF.

V and J are TRBV7-9 and TRBJ1-6; TRBD1 might be the D (6 bases). Trimming stripped 3 bases from V and 8 bases from J, with 14 bases between. CDR3 length equals 15 residues. Germline lookup yields CDR1 SEHNR and CDR2 FQNEAQ (reference sequence). The CDR3 is CASSFRGQGDSPLHF. The CDR3 bases are TGTGCCAGCAGCTTCCGGGGGCAAGGGGATTCACCCCTCCACTTT.

This clonotype was detected only a few times. This chain links TRBV24-1 with TRBJ1-5; D is ambiguous. CDR1 is KGHDR, CDR2 SFDVKD, per germline. CDR3 size: 12 residues. V was pared by 2 bases and J by 16 bases, with 14 bases between. CDR3 amino acids: CATSDSLGALHF. For the CDR3, the DNA is TGTGCCACCAGTGATTCCTTGGGAGCCCTTCATTTT.